These 17 T cell receptor beta chains were sequenced from one sample in a study of blood T cell repertoires in COVID-19. Generated by immunoSEQ multiplex PCR, the TCRdb table keeps only in-frame clones and is missing some. The data hold around 78,000 clones, with about 80% observed a single time. The sample taken for sequencing was peripheral blood. The receptors shown here come from a human donor in a cohort sampled during active COVID-19.

DNA of the CDR3: TGTGCCAGCAGCGAGACCGGGATTTTCAATCAGCCCCAGCATTTT. Translating gives CASSETGIFNQPQHF. The chain combines TRBV6-5 with TRBJ1-5; D unclear. V lost 6 bases to trimming and J lost 3 bases, with 15 bases between them. CDR3 length: 15 residues. In germline, CDR1 is MNHEY, CDR2 SVGAGI.

This clone has a single count. This chain connects TRBV18 to TRBJ2-3; D may be TRBD1 (5 bases). Between the trimmed V and J ends, which lost 4 bases and 6 bases, there was a span of 17 bases. The CDR3 runs 15 residues. The germline gives CDR1 KGHSH, CDR2 LQKENI. CDR3 nucleotides: TGTGCCAGCTCACTATGGACAAGGGGCCCCGATACGCAGTATTTT. It encodes CASSLWTRGPDTQYF.

The DNA for the CDR3 is TGTGCCAGCAGTTCGGGACAGGGGTCGGATACGCAGTATTTT. It codes for CASSSGQGSDTQYF. The genes are TRBV6-5 and TRBJ2-3; 10 positions agree with TRBD1. CDR3 size: 14 residues. CDR1 and CDR2 from the germline V gene are MNHEY and SVGAGI. V lost 4 bases, J lost 6 bases, and 4 bases stayed unmatched.

This clone appeared a single time. The chain uses TRBV19 and TRBJ2-7; TRBD1 matches 7 bases. Germline V CDR1 and CDR2: LNHDA, SQIVND (reference sequence). The trim removed 2 bases at V and 2 bases at J, leaving 3 bases unmatched. The CDR3 has 14 amino acids. The CDR3 DNA reads as TGTGCCAGTAGTATATCAACAGGGGCCTACGAGCAGTACTTC. Encoded protein: CASSISTGAYEQYF.

This chain uses TRBV11-2 with TRBJ2-7, with D possibly being TRBD2 (6 bases). The CDR3 spans 15 residues. Trimming pared 5 bases from V and 3 bases from J, leaving 17 bases between. The germline V gene encodes CDR1 SGHAT and CDR2 FQNNGV. The CDR3 DNA reads TGTGCCAGCAGCCCCGGGGGTCGGCAGTTCTACGAGCAGTACTTC. It is translated as CASSPGGRQFYEQYF.

This clone was observed a handful of times. The CDR3: CASTGTSGGRQYF. The CDR3, as DNA: TGTGCCAGCACCGGGACTAGCGGGGGACGGCAGTACTTC. The rearrangement uses TRBV6-5 and TRBJ2-7, with TRBD2 matching over 14 bases. The CDR3 totals 13 residues. CDR1 and CDR2 (germline): MNHEY, SVGAGI. J was trimmed by 9 bases and V by 7 bases; bases with no gene match: 5.

The rearrangement joins TRBV29-1 to TRBJ1-2; 7 positions match TRBD1. Germline V gene sequence: CDR1 SQVTM, CDR2 ANQGSEA. The CDR3 is 12 residues long. The trim removed 6 bases at V and 4 bases at J, leaving 5 bases unmatched. CDR3 region: CSVDRTGYGYTF. The CDR3 DNA reads as TGCAGCGTAGATAGGACAGGCTATGGCTACACCTTC.

The CDR3 DNA sequence: TGTGCCAGCAGCGTAGGGAACGGGGGGACCAACACAGATACGCAGTATTTT. Residues: CASSVGNGGTNTDTQYF. This chain links TRBV9 with TRBJ2-3; 7 nucleotides line up with TRBD2. Per the germline V gene, CDR1 is SGDLS and CDR2 is YYNGEE. V was clipped by 0 bases and J by 2 bases; unmatched bases: 9. This CDR3 has 17 residues.

This clone was found many times. The V call is TRBV6-1, the J call TRBJ2-7, with TRBD2 as a possible D gene (5 bases). CDR3 length equals 14 residues. Germline-derived CDR1 and CDR2 are MNHNS and SASEGT. The V end lost 1 base, the J end lost 1 base, and 8 bases lay between the germline ends. CDR3 sequence reads: CASSEVGGSYEQYF. The DNA of the CDR3 is TGTGCCAGCAGTGAAGTTGGCGGGTCCTACGAGCAGTACTTC.

V is TRBV7-9 and J is TRBJ2-1; D gene uncertain. V gave up 5 bases and J gave up 7 bases, with 9 bases separating them. Germline V CDR1 and CDR2: SEHNR, FQNEAQ (reference sequence). CDR3 length: 12 residues. CDR3 amino acids: CASSRSGNEQFF. DNA of the CDR3: TGTGCCAGCAGCCGTTCCGGGAATGAGCAGTTCTTC.

The chain joins TRBV20-1 to TRBJ2-7; D is ambiguous. The CDR3 consists of 11 residues. V lost 1 base to trimming and J lost 3 bases, with 4 bases between them. In germline, CDR1 is DFQATT, CDR2 SNEGSKA (reference sequence). The CDR3 bases are TGCAGTGCTAGAGCGGGCTACGAGCAGTACTTC. This encodes CSARAGYEQYF.

This rearrangement joins TRBV5-6 to TRBJ1-3; perhaps TRBD1 as D (5 bases). The CDR3 extends over 16 amino acids. The germline CDR1 and CDR2 sequences are SGHDT and YYEEEE. V was clipped by 4 bases and J by 0 bases, with 14 bases between them. CDR3 DNA sequence: TGTGCCAGCAGCCGCCTCAGGGTGAGCTCTGGAAACACCATATATTTT. It specifies CASSRLRVSSGNTIYF.

This chain links TRBV7-2 with TRBJ2-7, with D possibly being TRBD2 (6 bases). V dropped 1 base and J dropped 5 bases, with 12 bases sitting between them. Germline loops: CDR1 SGHTA, CDR2 FQGNSA. The CDR3 runs to 14 residues. The CDR3 here is CASSLELGRNEQYF. DNA of the CDR3: TGTGCCAGCAGCTTAGAACTAGGGAGGAACGAGCAGTACTTC.

The J gene is TRBJ2-3, the V gene TRBV7-8; 10 positions match TRBD2. From germline, CDR1 is SGHVS and CDR2 FQNEAQ. The CDR3 extends over 14 amino acids. Trimming took 5 bases from V and 6 from J; bases not matched to a gene: 5. The CDR3 DNA is TGTGCCAGCAGCCTCAGCGGGGGGGCCGATACGCAGTATTTT. This translates into CASSLSGGADTQYF.

CDR3: CSVDHLGSGANVLTF. DNA of the CDR3: TGCAGCGTTGATCATCTCGGGTCTGGGGCCAACGTCCTGACTTTC. The chain joins TRBV29-1 to TRBJ2-6, with D unclear. In germline, CDR1 is SQVTM, CDR2 ANQGSEA. The CDR3 covers 15 residues. V lost 3 bases and J 1 base, leaving 10 bases between the germline ends. Looking up the rest from reference TRBV29-1 and TRBJ2-6 gives the full variable domain: SAVISQKPSRDICQRGTSLTIQCQVDSQVTMMFWYRQQPGQSLTLIATANQGSEATYESGFVIDKFPISRPNLTFSTLTVSNMSPEDSSIYLCSVDHLGSGANVLTFGAGSRLTVL.

The rearrangement uses TRBV6-6 and TRBJ2-6; 9 bases fit TRBD1. Germline V gene lookup returns CDR1 MNHNY and CDR2 SVGAGI (reference sequence). This CDR3 has 16 residues. V shed 9 bases, J shed 3 bases, and the junction held 9 bases outside the gene matches. The CDR3 sequence is CASRPGQGVGANVLTF. The CDR3 DNA sequence: TGTGCCAGTAGACCGGGACAGGGAGTTGGGGCCAACGTCCTGACTTTC.

This clone was recorded once. This rearrangement joins TRBV18 to TRBJ2-1; 9 nucleotides agree with TRBD2. Germline CDR1 and CDR2: KGHSH and LQKENI. The ends lost 3 bases at V and 4 bases at J; junction bases unmatched: 10. The CDR3 loop spans 17 amino acids. This CDR3 reads CASSPDSGGLGYNEQFF. As DNA, the CDR3 is TGTGCCAGCTCACCGGATAGCGGGGGATTGGGTTACAATGAGCAGTTCTTC.